Presented here are 19 T cell receptor beta chains from one specimen sequenced in a study of T-cell reconstitution after alpha-beta-depleted transplantation in children. Unique molecular identifiers were built into the TCRbeta library. TCRdb re-called the PCR reads through MiXCR, storing one row per CDR3 protein. In the table there are around 700,000 distinct CDR3 sequences, around 14% of which are singletons. The sequencing here drew on PBMCs, taken before TCRalphabeta/CD19-depleted stem cell transplant. These receptors all come from a girl aged 2 to 9 with congenital amegakaryocytic thrombocytopenia, due to receive a stem cell transplant.

The V call is TRBV5-1, the J call TRBJ2-7; a weak D match, TRBD2 (6 bases). Trimming removed 3 bases at V and 5 bases at J, with 12 bases between. The germline gives CDR1 SGHRS, CDR2 YFSETQ. The CDR3 loop spans 13 amino acids. CDR3 sequence: CASSSVAVDEQYF. In DNA, the CDR3 is TGCGCCAGCAGCTCCGTAGCGGTTGACGAGCAGTACTTC.

At least ten counts were recorded for this clonotype. The gene calls are TRBV20-1 and TRBJ2-3; 14 bases are shared with TRBD2. The CDR3 consists of 15 residues. The germline CDR1 and CDR2 sequences are DFQATT and SNEGSKA (reference sequence). The DNA for the CDR3 is TGCAGGGCCGCGCCGGGACTAGCGGGAGCGGATACGCAGTATTTT. Translation: CRAAPGLAGADTQYF.

The V call is TRBV20-1, the J call TRBJ1-2; the match to TRBD1 covers 7 bases. Germline CDR1 is DFQATT and CDR2 is SNEGSKA (reference sequence). The CDR3 spans 12 residues. V was pared by 6 bases and J by 7 bases, with 8 bases of the junction left unmatched. The CDR3 coding sequence is TGCAGTGCGCAGCAGGGGGATCTTGGCTACACCTTC. Amino acids: CSAQQGDLGYTF.

This clonotype has only a few counts. This chain joins TRBV2 and TRBJ1-5; D not resolved. CDR1 is SNHLY and CDR2 is FYNNEI in the germline V gene. The V gene lost 2 bases and the J gene lost 6 bases, with 5 bases spanning the gap. The CDR3 spans 12 residues. CDR3 in amino acids: CASSESSQPQHF. Written as DNA, the CDR3 is TGTGCCAGCAGTGAAAGCTCTCAGCCCCAGCATTTT.

This clonotype was observed at least ten times. The V call is TRBV4-2, the J call TRBJ2-5, with D unclear. Germline CDR1 and CDR2: LGHNA and YNFKEQ. V gave up 0 bases and J gave up 0 bases, with 8 bases separating them. The CDR3 has 15 amino acids. The CDR3 region is CASSQEGPNQETQYF. The DNA for the CDR3 is TGTGCCAGCAGCCAAGAGGGCCCAAACCAAGAGACCCAGTACTTC.

This clonotype was recorded a few times. The chain couples TRBV15 to TRBJ2-3, with D possibly being TRBD2 (5 bases). Trimming took off 4 bases at V and 4 bases at J, with 15 bases between the two ends. CDR1 is LNHNV and CDR2 is YYDKDF in the germline V gene (reference sequence). This CDR3 has 15 residues. CDR3 in amino acids: CATSIGGPLPDTQYF. The CDR3 DNA is TGTGCCACCAGCATCGGCGGGCCTCTGCCAGATACGCAGTATTTT.

This clonotype was detected ten times or more. The CDR3 is CASSGTSGSEQFF. The CDR3 region has the DNA TGTGCCAGCAGCGGGACTAGCGGGAGTGAGCAGTTCTTC. The gene calls are TRBV7-6 and TRBJ2-1; 14 bases match TRBD2. The CDR3 runs 13 residues. CDR1 is SGHVS, CDR2 FNYEAQ, per germline. With V trimmed by 5 bases and J by 9 bases, 0 bases remained unmatched.

The J gene is TRBJ2-7, the V gene TRBV5-1; D perhaps matches TRBD2 (7 bases). This CDR3 is built from 13 residues. Per germline, CDR1 SGHRS and CDR2 YFSETQ. V lost 4 bases to trimming and J lost 3 bases, with 11 bases between them. The CDR3 loop reads CASSGGGVYEQYF. The CDR3 nucleotides are TGCGCCAGCAGCGGAGGGGGGGTCTACGAGCAGTACTTC. The full variable domain, completed using reference TRBV5-1 and TRBJ2-7, is KAGVTQTPRYLIKTRGQQVTLSCSPISGHRSVSWYQQTPGQGLQFLFEYFSETQRNKGNFPGRFSGRQFSNSRSEMNVSTLELGDSALYLCASSGGGVYEQYFGPGTRLTVT.

This clonotype has a count of ten or more. The V call is TRBV6-1, the J call TRBJ2-1; 11 nucleotides line up with TRBD2. The CDR3 sequence is 16 residues long. The germline gives CDR1 MNHNS, CDR2 SASEGT. V lost 5 bases, J lost 6 bases, and 9 bases stayed unmatched. The CDR3 loop reads CASSRPLAGGLNEQFF. CDR3 DNA sequence: TGTGCCAGCAGTCGACCCCTAGCGGGAGGACTCAATGAGCAGTTCTTC.

About this clonotype: A much larger clonotype is one base distant, so this may be a read error. The J gene is TRBJ1-2, the V gene TRBV29-1; the D is unclear. The CDR3 extends over 14 amino acids. Germline lookup yields CDR1 SQVTM and CDR2 ANQGSEA. CDR3 DNA: TGCAGCGTCGGTGGTCTTCCGGGGATCTATTGCTACACCTTC. Its translation: CSVGGLPGIYCYTF. The complete variable domain, with remaining parts taken from reference TRBV29-1 and TRBJ1-2, reads SAVISQKPSRDICQRGTSLTIQCQVDSQVTMMFWYRQQPGQSLTLIATANQGSEATYESGFVIDKFPISRPNLTFSTLTVSNMSPEDSSIYLCSVGGLPGIYCYTFGSGTRLTVV.

In this sample, this clonotype turned up a few times. The CDR3 nucleotides are TGTGCCAGCAGGGTAGCAGCGGGAGGTTACTCCTACAATGAGCAGTTCTTC. Protein sequence: CASRVAAGGYSYNEQFF. V usage is TRBV2 and J usage is TRBJ2-1; 9 nucleotides align to TRBD2. The ends lost 6 bases at V and 0 bases at J; junction bases unmatched: 9. This CDR3 is 17 amino acids long. CDR1 and CDR2 (germline): SNHLY, FYNNEI.

The chain employs TRBV4-1 and TRBJ2-1; D not certain. Germline CDR1 MGHRA, CDR2 YSYEKL. Trimming pared 5 bases from V and 0 bases from J, leaving 14 bases between. The CDR3 runs to 16 residues. CDR3 in amino acids: CASSTLVRPSYNEQFF. DNA for the CDR3: TGCGCCAGCAGCACCCTCGTACGGCCCTCCTACAATGAGCAGTTCTTC.

This clonotype was counted between two and nine times. The chain couples TRBV5-5 to TRBJ1-3, with D unclear. Germline CDR1 reads SGHKS; CDR2 reads YYEKEE (reference sequence). V shed 4 bases and J shed 4 bases, with 12 bases lying between them. The CDR3 is made up of 14 amino acids. The CDR3 region has the DNA TGTGCCAGCAGCCCCCGCGTGGACGGAAACACCATATATTTT. Protein product: CASSPRVDGNTIYF.

The V gene is TRBV7-2, the J gene TRBJ2-1; 12 nucleotides align to TRBD2. The V gene end was trimmed by 5 bases and the J gene end by 7 bases; junction bases not matched to a gene: 12. This CDR3 contains 17 residues. Germline CDR1 SGHTA, CDR2 FQGNSA. The CDR3 region is CASSVTSGRERVNEQFF. The CDR3 DNA is TGTGCCAGCAGCGTGACTAGCGGGAGAGAGAGGGTTAATGAGCAGTTCTTC.

The V call is TRBV3-1, the J call TRBJ2-1; 7 bases agree with TRBD2. Germline loops: CDR1 LGHDT, CDR2 YNNKEL (reference sequence). CDR3 size: 18 residues. The V gene end was trimmed by 0 bases and the J gene end by 0 bases; junction bases not matched to a gene: 8. CDR3 DNA: TGTGCCAGCAGCCAAGAAGTAGGAGGCGGGAGCTCCTACAATGAGCAGTTCTTC. Protein product: CASSQEVGGGSSYNEQFF.

Ten or more counts support this clonotype. J is TRBJ1-1 and V is TRBV5-1, with no clear D. Between the trimmed V and J ends, which lost 0 bases and 0 bases, there was a span of 12 bases. The CDR3 is made up of 16 amino acids. CDR1 is SGHRS and CDR2 is YFSETQ in the germline V gene. CDR3 region: CASSLELGSMNTEAFF. CDR3 in DNA: TGCGCCAGCAGCTTGGAGTTGGGCAGCATGAACACTGAAGCTTTCTTT. Full variable domain (outside the CDR3, taken from reference TRBV5-1 and TRBJ1-1): KAGVTQTPRYLIKTRGQQVTLSCSPISGHRSVSWYQQTPGQGLQFLFEYFSETQRNKGNFPGRFSGRQFSNSRSEMNVSTLELGDSALYLCASSLELGSMNTEAFFGQGTRLTVV.

The chain is built from TRBV7-8 and TRBJ2-2; the D gene could be TRBD1 or TRBD2 (7 bases each). Germline-derived CDR1 and CDR2 are SGHVS and FQNEAQ. The CDR3 is made up of 16 amino acids. Deletions cut 3 bases from V and 6 bases from J, with 17 bases between. The CDR3 region is CASSFSGGVRSGELFF. For the CDR3, the DNA is TGTGCCAGCAGCTTTTCAGGGGGGGTCAGGTCCGGGGAGCTGTTTTTT. Filled out from reference TRBV7-8 and TRBJ2-2, the complete variable domain reads GAGVSQSPRYKVAKRGQDVALRCDPISGHVSLFWYQQALGQGPEFLTYFQNEAQLDKSGLPSDRFFAERPEGSVSTLKIQRTQQEDSAVYLCASSFSGGVRSGELFFGEGSRLTVL.

This clonotype was observed many times. The chain is built from TRBV5-1 and TRBJ2-1; D gene uncertain. The CDR3 runs to 11 residues. Germline assignment: CDR1 SGHRS and CDR2 YFSETQ. Trimming cost V 3 bases and J 5 bases, with 3 bases left between them. Here the CDR3 DNA reads TGCGCCAGCAGCTATGACAATGAGCAGTTCTTC. Translating gives CASSYDNEQFF.

This clonotype has only a few counts. This rearrangement joins TRBV5-1 to TRBJ2-1; D might be TRBD2 (8 bases). In germline, CDR1 is SGHRS, CDR2 YFSETQ. Trimming left V 4 bases short and J 8 bases short, with 13 bases between. CDR3 length: 13 amino acids. CDR3 residues: CASSREGAHEQFF. The CDR3 coding sequence is TGCGCCAGCAGCCGGGAGGGGGCTCATGAGCAGTTCTTC.